This TCR beta chain was observed in a study of blood T cell repertoires in COVID-19. Study details: Researchers got acute and convalescent COVID-19 samples from the United States, Italy and Spain.

This table comes from immunoSEQ multiplex PCR, and its TCRdb copy is limited to in-frame clones, with some not included. The data hold 380,000 or so clones, with 86% observed a single time. J lost 2 bases, V lost 4 bases, and 11 bases had no gene match. The germline CDR1 and CDR2 sequences are MNHEY and SVGEGT. CDR3 length equals 18 residues. V gene TRBV6-2 or TRBV6-3 combines with J gene TRBJ2-5; TRBD2 aligns across 12 bases. Sample: peripheral blood. The TCR was taken from a woman in her sixties or seventies with COVID-19, enrolled during active disease. The CDR3 here is CASSSQAKTSGGQETQYF. CDR3 in DNA: TGTGCCAGCAGTTCCCAAGCGAAGACTAGCGGGGGACAAGAGACCCAGTACTTC.